This TCR beta chain was captured in a study of CD8+ T cells in alopecia areata. The study's findings and limits: Tofacitinib significantly brought down scalp clonality and expanded CD8+ clones among top 100. Patients shared TCRs less clearly than mice did, possibly for HLA-related reasons. Clonality was higher in lesional than normal scalp, especially in alopecia totalis/universalis.

Sequencing relied on a cDNA template that was reverse transcribed from extracted RNA. The repertoire was sequenced with immunoSEQ multiplex PCR; TCRdb's copy has only in-frame clones and lacks some. The data contain 200,000 to 250,000 clones, under 60% of them singletons. On this clone itself: What it binds is not known.

V lost 5 bases to trimming and J lost 0 bases; unmatched junction nucleotides: 5. The length of the CDR3 is 16 residues. Per germline, CDR1 SGHDT and CDR2 YYEEEE. Treatment noted: oral pan-JAK inhibitor, 5-10 mg twice daily. The material was CD4+ T cells sorted from blood, obtained at week 4, from a patient treated with tofacitinib. This sequence joins TRBV5-6 and TRBJ2-6; 7 bases are a match to TRBD1. This receptor was identified in a human donor with alopecia areata. In DNA, the CDR3 is TGTGCCAGCAGTGGACAGGCTAGCTCTGGGGCCAACGTCCTGACTTTC. As protein: CASSGQASSGANVLTF.